One sample yielded the 13 T cell receptor beta chains listed below, sequenced in a study of CD8 T cells in Susac syndrome. When the RNA was reverse transcribed, random hexamers were used with an input of roughly 0.45 to 1 ug. In TCRdb, the immunoSEQ multiplex PCR reads were re-called with MiXCR into one record per CDR3 protein. The sample includes some 120,000 distinct CDR3 sequences, 90% to 95% seen only once; the top ten take more than 0.09%. The source material was CD4+ T cells from PBMCs. All receptors come from a human donor in good health.

This sequence joins TRBV6-6 and TRBJ2-7; perhaps TRBD2 as D (5 bases). V lost 2 bases and J 0 bases, leaving 8 bases between the germline ends. The CDR3 spans 14 residues. The germline CDR1 and CDR2 sequences are MNHNY and SVGAGI (reference sequence). DNA for the CDR3: TGTGCCAGCAGTTACATAGCGTCCTCCTACGAGCAGTACTTC. This codes for CASSYIASSYEQYF.

V is TRBV2 and J is TRBJ2-4, with D perhaps given as TRBD1 or TRBD2 (6 bases each). The CDR3 spans 17 residues. Trimming pared 1 base from V and 6 bases from J, leaving 19 bases between. Germline V gene sequence: CDR1 SNHLY, CDR2 FYNNEI. DNA of the CDR3: TGTGCCAGCAGTGAAGGATATTACAGAGGGGGGAGAAACATTCAGTACTTC. Translating it yields CASSEGYYRGGRNIQYF.

This rearrangement joins TRBV28 to TRBJ1-1, with D perhaps matching TRBD1 (5 bases). Trimming removed 7 bases at V and 1 base at J, with 13 bases between. CDR1 is MDHEN and CDR2 is SYDVKM in the germline V gene. CDR3 length: 14 residues. Here the CDR3 reads CASTRTGQNTEAFF. For the CDR3, the DNA is TGTGCCAGCACACGCACGGGGCAGAACACTGAAGCTTTCTTT.

The V gene is TRBV7-2, the J gene TRBJ2-1; 8 bases map to TRBD2. CDR1 and CDR2 (germline): SGHTA, FQGNSA. V was pared by 3 bases and J by 2 bases, with 0 bases of the junction left unmatched. The CDR3 covers 14 residues. CDR3 region: CASSFSGTYNEQFF. For the CDR3, the DNA is TGTGCCAGCAGCTTTAGCGGGACCTACAATGAGCAGTTCTTC.

The chain uses TRBV29-1 and TRBJ2-3; the D call may be TRBD1 or TRBD2 (5 bases each). Germline V CDR1 and CDR2: SQVTM, ANQGSEA. Between the trimmed V and J ends, which lost 4 bases and 2 bases, there was a span of 10 bases. This CDR3 comprises 13 residues. The CDR3 DNA follows: TGCAGCGTTGTGGGACGGAACACAGATACGCAGTATTTT. As protein: CSVVGRNTDTQYF.

This clonotype was recorded only once. The chain employs TRBV27 and TRBJ2-7; D is unclear. The CDR3 runs to 12 residues. Per germline, CDR1 MNHEY and CDR2 SMNVEV (reference sequence). Trimming shortened V by 5 bases and J by 5 bases, and 10 bases separated the two germline ends. The CDR3 DNA reads as TGTGCCAGCAGTCCCCGAGAGCACGAGCAGTACTTC. This codes for CASSPREHEQYF.

This clonotype was detected once. V usage is TRBV27 and J usage is TRBJ2-7, with a possible D match to TRBD2 (5 bases). Germline V gives CDR1 MNHEY, CDR2 SMNVEV (reference sequence). The CDR3 is 15 amino acids. V was shortened by 2 bases and J by 0 bases, with 11 bases between the two germline ends. The CDR3 nucleotides are TGTGCCAGCAGTTTACAATGGGCGGGCTCCTACGAGCAGTACTTC. It specifies CASSLQWAGSYEQYF.

This clonotype was picked up one time. This rearrangement joins TRBV19 to TRBJ2-7; unclear D gene. Germline CDR1 and CDR2: LNHDA and SQIVND (reference sequence). This CDR3 has 14 residues. Trimming shortened V by 2 bases and J by 4 bases, and 12 bases separated the two germline ends. CDR3: CASSIPGYGYEQYF. The CDR3 bases are TGTGCCAGTAGTATACCCGGGTATGGATACGAGCAGTACTTC.

The rearrangement uses TRBV14 and TRBJ2-7, with TRBD2 as a possible D gene (6 bases). Between the trimmed V and J ends, which lost 3 bases and 1 base, there was a span of 13 bases. The CDR3 contains 15 residues. Germline V gives CDR1 SGHDN, CDR2 FVKESK. CDR3 protein: CASSHGGPGSYEQYF. The CDR3 DNA is TGTGCCAGCAGCCACGGGGGACCGGGGTCCTACGAGCAGTACTTC. Variable domain in full (rest from reference TRBV14 and TRBJ2-7): EAGVTQFPSHSVIEKGQTVTLRCDPISGHDNLYWYRRVMGKEIKFLLHFVKESKQDESGMPNNRFLAERTGGTYSTLKVQPAELEDSGVYFCASSHGGPGSYEQYFGPGTRLTVT.

The J gene is TRBJ1-2, the V gene TRBV28; 8 positions match TRBD1. The V gene end was trimmed by 6 bases and the J gene end by 4 bases; junction bases not matched to a gene: 4. The CDR3 totals 13 residues. Per the germline V gene, CDR1 is MDHEN and CDR2 is SYDVKM. This CDR3 is CASRRQGRYGYTF. As DNA, the CDR3 is TGTGCCAGCAGACGACAGGGGCGCTATGGCTACACCTTC.

This chain links TRBV18 with TRBJ1-4; the D gene is possibly TRBD1 (6 bases). CDR1 is KGHSH and CDR2 is LQKENI in the germline V gene. Trimming took 3 bases from V and 7 from J, leaving 12 bases between them. CDR3 length equals 14 residues. The CDR3 DNA sequence: TGTGCCAGCTCACCTACACAGGGAGGTGAAAAACTGTTTTTT. This sequence encodes CASSPTQGGEKLFF.

This clonotype was observed a single time. The chain joins TRBV12-3 or TRBV12-4 to TRBJ2-7; D not resolved. Trimming stripped 2 bases from V and 3 bases from J, with 8 bases between. The CDR3 loop spans 13 amino acids. The CDR3 coding sequence is TGTGCCAGCAGTTTAAGCTCGATCTACGAGCAGTACTTC. Amino acid sequence: CASSLSSIYEQYF.

This rearrangement joins TRBV18 to TRBJ1-1; TRBD1 might be the D (5 bases). The V end was cut by 3 bases, the J end by 3 bases, with 14 bases between. Germline V CDR1 and CDR2: KGHSH, LQKENI. The CDR3 totals 15 residues. This CDR3 reads CASSPHQGPDTEAFF. For the CDR3, the DNA is TGTGCCAGCTCACCCCATCAGGGACCGGACACTGAAGCTTTCTTT. The full variable domain, in which reference TRBV18 and TRBJ1-1 provide the parts outside the CDR3, is NAGVMQNPRHLVRRRGQEARLRCSPMKGHSHVYWYRQLPEEGLKFMVYLQKENIIDESGMPKERFSAEFPKEGPSILRIQQVVRGDSAAYFCASSPHQGPDTEAFFGQGTRLTVV.